Shown below are 10 T cell receptor beta chains from a single sample sequenced in a study of T-cell memory formation after mild COVID-19. TCRdb re-analysed the 5' RACE reads in MiXCR, keeping a single row per CDR3 protein. The data show about 110,000 distinct CDR3 sequences, around an eighth seen once. The sample taken for sequencing was PBMCs or a T cell subset sorted from them (not recorded which). All receptors derive from a man between 18 and 35 years old who had mild COVID-19 (a few samples of this study predate the infection). Cell type and time point are not known.

The V gene is TRBV4-1, the J gene TRBJ1-1; possibly TRBD1 for D (6 bases). V shed 0 bases and J shed 7 bases, with 15 bases lying between them. This CDR3 contains 15 residues. CDR1 MGHRA and CDR2 YSYEKL come from the germline V gene. The chain's CDR3 is CASSQERVGASEAFF. CDR3 sequence (DNA): TGCGCCAGCAGCCAAGAGAGGGTGGGGGCCAGTGAAGCTTTCTTT.

The chain employs TRBV24-1 and TRBJ1-5, with TRBD1 as a possible D gene (5 bases). CDR1 KGHDR and CDR2 SFDVKD come from the germline V gene. The CDR3 has 13 amino acids. Trimming shortened V by 5 bases and J by 7 bases, and 11 bases separated the two germline ends. CDR3 sequence (DNA): TGTGCCACCAGTGCGAGGGGTAAGCAGCCCCAGCATTTT. This gives the protein CATSARGKQPQHF.

V and J are TRBV29-1 and TRBJ2-6; D possibly matches TRBD1 or TRBD2 (5 bases each). This CDR3 comprises 15 residues. CDR1 SQVTM and CDR2 ANQGSEA come from the germline V gene. V was clipped by 0 bases and J by 0 bases, with 6 bases between them. In DNA form, the CDR3 reads TGCAGCGTTGAAGATGGGGGCTCTGGGGCCAACGTCCTGACTTTC. Translating it yields CSVEDGGSGANVLTF.

This clonotype occurred many times. The V and J genes are TRBV4-2 and TRBJ1-1; no definite D call. This CDR3 comprises 13 residues. V lost 1 base, J lost 1 base, and 4 bases lay in between. The germline V gene encodes CDR1 LGHNA and CDR2 YNFKEQ. The CDR3 loop is CASSQGGNTEAFF. CDR3 DNA sequence: TGTGCCAGCAGCCAAGGGGGGAACACTGAAGCTTTCTTT.

This clonotype occurred many times. The chain is built from TRBV20-1 and TRBJ2-5; possibly TRBD2 for D (5 bases). Looked up from germline, CDR1 is DFQATT and CDR2 is SNEGSKA (reference sequence). CDR3 length: 14 residues. Trimming left V 3 bases short and J 5 bases short, with 16 bases between. CDR3: CSASTGLVWETQYF. The CDR3 DNA sequence: TGCAGTGCTAGTACGGGGTTGGTGTGGGAGACCCAGTACTTC.

This clonotype came up many times. The chain employs TRBV7-8 and TRBJ1-2, with 9 bases identical to TRBD1. After removal of 4 bases from V and 4 bases from J, the junction contained 10 bases not matched to a gene. The CDR3 length is 16 residues. Germline CDR1 and CDR2: SGHVS and FQNEAQ. Here the CDR3 reads CASSSLQGALGYGYTF. CDR3 DNA: TGTGCCAGCAGCTCGTTACAGGGGGCGCTTGGCTATGGCTACACCTTC.

The rearrangement uses TRBV7-6 and TRBJ2-7, with 12 bases lining up with TRBD2. CDR3 length: 17 residues. From germline, CDR1 is SGHVS and CDR2 FNYEAQ. The V and J ends lost 5 bases and 0 bases, in that order; junction bases with no gene match: 8. The CDR3 region is CASSKTSGGPSSYEQYF. The CDR3, as DNA: TGTGCCAGCAGCAAGACTAGCGGGGGCCCAAGCTCCTACGAGCAGTACTTC. The full variable domain, rest sourced from reference TRBV7-6 and TRBJ2-7, is GAGVSQSPRYKVTKRGQDVALRCDPISGHVSLYWYRQALGQGPEFLTYFNYEAQQDKSGLPNDRFSAERPEGSISTLTIQRTEQRDSAMYRCASSKTSGGPSSYEQYFGPGTRLTVT.

This clonotype was found a few times. V is TRBV5-1 and J is TRBJ1-1; D is ambiguous. The CDR3 has 16 amino acids. Germline CDR1 is SGHRS and CDR2 is YFSETQ. V gave up 0 bases and J gave up 0 bases, with 12 bases separating them. This CDR3 is CASSLGGGDMNTEAFF. CDR3 DNA: TGCGCCAGCAGCTTGGGAGGAGGAGACATGAACACTGAAGCTTTCTTT.

This clonotype turned up a few times. The rearrangement links TRBV25-1 to TRBJ2-5; no firm D call. Trimming cost V 3 bases and J 0 bases, with 11 bases left between them. Germline assignment: CDR1 MGHDK and CDR2 SYGVNS. CDR3 length equals 15 residues. The DNA for the CDR3 is TGTGCCAGCAGTGACGGCATGGACGACCAAGAGACCCAGTACTTC. As protein: CASSDGMDDQETQYF.

At least ten counts were recorded for this clonotype. The rearrangement joins TRBV5-6 to TRBJ1-2; 10 bases are shared with TRBD1. CDR3 length: 16 amino acids. The germline CDR1 and CDR2 sequences are SGHDT and YYEEEE. With 0 bases clipped from V and 4 bases from J, the junction kept 6 bases outside the gene matches. This chain's CDR3 is CASSLGQGASGYGYTF. In nucleotides, the CDR3 is TGTGCCAGCAGCTTGGGACAGGGGGCGTCAGGCTATGGCTACACCTTC.